This T cell receptor (beta chain) appears in the sequencing data of a study of prognosis after radiotherapy for stage I lung cancer. Study-wide results and limits: Unique TCR clones declined after stereotactic body radiation therapy, from a median around 10,000 to 6,900.

Two time points each involved a draw of approximately 5.8 milliliters of peripheral blood. This clonotype was counted many times. As yet, its antigen is unknown. Starting from genomic DNA, TCR beta CDR3 was amplified through two-round multiplex PCR. Primers (each specific to one TRBV or TRBJ gene) were used in first-round PCR. MiXCR, applied by TCRdb to the multiplex PCR reads, yields one record per CDR3 protein. The table records about 32,000 distinct CDR3 sequences, around 43% of them present only once. Germline V gene data show CDR1 as SGHTA and CDR2 as FQGNSA. This CDR3 spans 13 amino acids. V was cut by 5 bases and J by 1 base, with 8 bases left in between.

This specimen consisted of PBMCs, obtained before or after stereotactic body radiation therapy (not recorded which). The receptor comes from a donor over 45 with non-small cell lung cancer. The rearrangement joins TRBV7-2 to TRBJ1-1; D perhaps matches TRBD1 (5 bases). DNA of the CDR3: TGTGCCAGCAGCACAGGACGGAACACTGAAGCTTTCTTT. Its protein is CASSTGRNTEAFF.